The 15 T cell receptor beta chains below were found in one sample sequenced in a study of response to subunit inactivated influenza vaccine. Each CDR3 protein gets one entry after TCRdb re-called the RT-PCR reads with MiXCR. Of about 540,000 distinct CDR3 sequences in the sample, under 30% were seen once. The same data also went into a second study, on T cells expressing NK-cell markers. That paper notes: UMI-tagged 5'RACE template switching yielded the TCR beta cDNA.

The specimen comprised CD4+ T cells sorted from PBMCs, sampled roughly 13 days after vaccination. All receptors come from a man between 50 and 59 years old who received an inactivated influenza vaccine.

This clonotype was counted between two and nine times. The chain carries TRBV7-2 and TRBJ2-5; no reliable D call. CDR1 and CDR2 from the germline V gene are SGHTA and FQGNSA. V dropped 5 bases and J dropped 3 bases, with 10 bases sitting between them. CDR3 length: 13 residues. As DNA, the CDR3 is TGTGCCAGCAGCCCCCGACCAGAAGAGACCCAGTACTTC. This codes for CASSPRPEETQYF.

The J gene is TRBJ2-7, the V gene TRBV19; 8 bases agree with TRBD1. The CDR3 runs 15 residues. The germline V gene encodes CDR1 LNHDA and CDR2 SQIVND (reference sequence). J was trimmed by 6 bases and V by 6 bases; bases with no gene match: 13. CDR3 in amino acids: CASRPGAGGVGEQYF. CDR3 bases: TGTGCCAGTAGACCCGGGGCAGGGGGCGTGGGCGAGCAGTACTTC. Combining the CDR3 with reference TRBV19 and TRBJ2-7 gives the whole variable domain DGGITQSPKYLFRKEGQNVTLSCEQNLNHDAMYWYRQDPGQGLRLIYYSQIVNDFQKGDIAEGYSVSREKKESFPLTVTSAQKNPTAFYLCASRPGAGGVGEQYFGPGTRLTVT.

This clonotype was detected a few times. The rearrangement links TRBV28 to TRBJ2-2; 7 bases are shared with TRBD1. Germline CDR1 and CDR2: MDHEN and SYDVKM. V lost 4 bases, J lost 6 bases, and 5 bases stayed unmatched. The CDR3 sequence is 14 residues long. The chain's CDR3 is CASSWGRGSGELFF. DNA for the CDR3: TGTGCCAGCAGTTGGGGCAGGGGGTCCGGGGAGCTGTTTTTT.

This clonotype was observed a few times. The CDR3 DNA sequence: TGCGCCAGCGGACAGAACACCGGGGAGCTGTTTTTT. The encoded protein is CASGQNTGELFF. The chain joins TRBV5-1 to TRBJ2-2, with a weak D call TRBD1 (5 bases). The V end lost 7 bases, the J end lost 1 base, and 5 bases lay between the germline ends. Germline-derived CDR1 and CDR2 are SGHRS and YFSETQ. This CDR3 is 12 amino acids long.

The chain is built from TRBV20-1 and TRBJ1-6; a possible D gene is TRBD1 (5 bases). Trimming stripped 1 base from V and 10 bases from J, with 17 bases between. The CDR3 spans 15 residues. The germline CDR1 and CDR2 sequences are DFQATT and SNEGSKA (reference sequence). The CDR3 here is CSARVLQAGDSPLHF. The CDR3 DNA reads TGCAGTGCTAGAGTTTTACAGGCGGGGGACTCACCCCTCCACTTT.

In the case of this clonotype: An end of the junction does not agree with germline; a read error may underlie this. This chain uses TRBV7-7 with TRBJ2-1; TRBD1 matches at 9 bases. The CDR3 has 18 amino acids. Germline lookup yields CDR1 SSHAT and CDR2 FNYEAQ (reference sequence). The DNA of the CDR3 is TGTGCTAGCAGCTTAGTATATTTGGGGACAGGGAACTACAATGAGCAGTTCTTC. It yields the protein CASSLVYLGTGNYNEQFF. The full variable domain, in which reference TRBV7-7 and TRBJ2-1 provide the parts outside the CDR3, is GAGVSQSPRYKVTKRGQDVTLRCDPISSHATLYWYQQALGQGPEFLTYFNYEAQPDKSGLPSDRFSAERPEGSISTLTIQRTEQRDSAMYRCASSLVYLGTGNYNEQFFGPGTRLTVL.

This clonotype was detected a few times. The rearrangement uses TRBV28 and TRBJ2-5, with D possibly called TRBD1 or TRBD2 (5 bases each). Per germline, CDR1 MDHEN and CDR2 SYDVKM. V lost 4 bases, J lost 3 bases, and 9 bases lay in between. The CDR3 extends over 13 amino acids. CDR3 loop: CASSWDLKETQYF. As DNA, the CDR3 is TGTGCCAGCAGTTGGGACCTGAAAGAGACCCAGTACTTC. Full variable domain (rest looked up from reference TRBV28 and TRBJ2-5): DVKVTQSSRYLVKRTGEKVFLECVQDMDHENMFWYRQDPGLGLRLIYFSYDVKMKEKGDIPEGYSVSREKKERFSLILESASTNQTSMYLCASSWDLKETQYFGPGTRLLVL.

This clonotype has only a few counts. The chain uses TRBV4-1 and TRBJ2-1; D might be TRBD2 (5 bases). This CDR3 comprises 16 residues. The germline gives CDR1 MGHRA, CDR2 YSYEKL. V gave up 4 bases and J gave up 0 bases, with 13 bases separating them. The CDR3 DNA is TGCGCCAGCAGCCGGGGTGGGGAGAGCTCCTACAATGAGCAGTTCTTC. The encoded protein is CASSRGGESSYNEQFF.

This clonotype was counted between two and nine times. This rearrangement joins TRBV29-1 to TRBJ2-1, with 7 bases matching TRBD2. V trimming: 7 bases; J trimming: 10 bases; junction bases outside the gene matches: 10. This CDR3 has 12 residues. Germline V lookup: CDR1 SQVTM, CDR2 ANQGSEA. CDR3 bases: TGCAGCGCAGAACTAGCGAGAGGGGAGCAGTTCTTC. This gives the protein CSAELARGEQFF.

This clonotype has a handful of counts. The rearrangement uses TRBV6-1 and TRBJ2-7, with 7 bases lining up with TRBD2. Germline V CDR1 and CDR2: MNHNS, SASEGT. V lost 6 bases and J lost 3; bases outside the gene matches: 11. The CDR3 runs to 15 residues. This CDR3 reads CASRRESGTLYEQYF. The CDR3 nucleotides are TGTGCCAGCAGGCGGGAGTCCGGGACCCTCTACGAGCAGTACTTC.

The rearrangement joins TRBV5-6 to TRBJ2-7; D is possibly TRBD1 or TRBD2 (5 bases each). Germline V CDR1 and CDR2: SGHDT, YYEEEE. Trimming shortened V by 5 bases and J by 4 bases, and 19 bases separated the two germline ends. The CDR3 extends over 15 amino acids. The DNA of the CDR3 is TGTGCCAGCAGTGGGGGTGTAGGGATTCATTACGAGCAGTACTTC. Its protein product is CASSGGVGIHYEQYF.

The table lists this clonotype with a few counts. V is TRBV29-1 and J is TRBJ2-1; no reliable D call. Germline CDR1 SQVTM, CDR2 ANQGSEA. The CDR3 runs 14 residues. Trimming left V 5 bases short and J 0 bases short, with 11 bases between. The CDR3 here is CSVRLQSSYNEQFF. The DNA for the CDR3 is TGCAGCGTTAGACTCCAAAGCTCCTACAATGAGCAGTTCTTC.

This clonotype was detected only a few times. V gene TRBV21-1 combines with J gene TRBJ1-1; the table names TRBD1, a call not compared with the DNA. TRBV21-1 is listed as a pseudogene. This CDR3 is built from 15 residues. The CDR3 loop reads CASSNDRGRDTEAFF. In DNA, the CDR3 is TGTGCCAGCAGCAACGACAGGGGGCGGGACACTGAAGCTTTCTTT.

The chain uses TRBV12-3 or TRBV12-4 and TRBJ2-3, with no clear D. The CDR3 contains 14 residues. The V end was cut by 2 bases, the J end by 4 bases, with 10 bases between. The CDR3 DNA reads TGTGCCAGCAGTTTAACTACTTTCCCAGATACGCAGTATTTT. Protein: CASSLTTFPDTQYF.

V usage is TRBV7-2 and J usage is TRBJ2-5; D is unclear. CDR1 and CDR2 from the germline V gene are SGHTA and FQGNSA. CDR3 length equals 17 residues. The V end lost 4 bases, the J end lost 3 bases, and 21 bases lay between the germline ends. The CDR3 loop reads CASSYGPGNLLKETQYF. CDR3 coding DNA: TGTGCCAGCAGCTACGGACCCGGAAATCTACTGAAAGAGACCCAGTACTTC.